The 11 T cell receptor beta chains below come from one sample, sequenced in a study of cytomegalovirus exposure and HLA in healthy donors. The study ran its PCR with 60 Vbeta and 13 Jbeta primers. Repertoires were generated with immunoSEQ multiplex PCR, while TCRdb's copy carries only in-frame clones and drops some. The sample lists about 80,000 clones; approximately 66% were seen once. The specimen was PBMCs. Every receptor here comes from a male donor in good health and CMV-seropositive.

This chain joins TRBV27 and TRBJ1-1; D possibly corresponds to TRBD1 (6 bases). The ends were cut back, 5 bases at V and 4 bases at J, with 14 bases in the middle. CDR1 and CDR2 from the germline V gene are MNHEY and SMNVEV (reference sequence). The CDR3 runs to 14 residues. The CDR3 spells CASSVNRVVTEAFF. The CDR3 bases are TGTGCCAGCAGTGTGAACAGGGTGGTCACTGAAGCTTTCTTT.

This clone has only a few counts. The chain uses TRBV7-8 and TRBJ1-5; D might be TRBD1 (6 bases). CDR3 length: 14 residues. CDR1 is SGHVS, CDR2 FQNEAQ, per germline. Trimming cost V 5 bases and J 5 bases, with 13 bases left between them. CDR3 sequence reads: CASSGGAGDQPQHF. The CDR3 region has the DNA TGTGCCAGCAGCGGGGGGGCAGGGGATCAGCCCCAGCATTTT.

This clone has more than one count but fewer than ten. The chain joins TRBV15 to TRBJ2-7; 7 bases agree with TRBD2. The germline V gene encodes CDR1 LNHNV and CDR2 YYDKDF (reference sequence). V was pared by 5 bases and J by 2 bases, with 6 bases of the junction left unmatched. The CDR3 loop spans 14 amino acids. CDR3 sequence (DNA): TGTGCCACCAGCTTGTTAGCGGGTACCTACGAGCAGTACTTC. As protein: CATSLLAGTYEQYF.

This rearrangement joins TRBV6-5 to TRBJ1-1; maybe TRBD1 (6 bases). Between the trimmed V and J ends, which lost 11 bases and 4 bases, there was a span of 14 bases. Germline CDR1 MNHEY, CDR2 SVGAGI. CDR3 length equals 12 residues. CDR3 sequence: CASTGSSTEAFF. In DNA form, the CDR3 reads TGTGCCTCAACAGGGTCGAGCACTGAAGCTTTCTTT.

The chain's CDR3 is CASSSGGVGYTF. In DNA, the CDR3 is TGTGCCAGCAGTTCAGGGGGCGTAGGCTACACCTTC. The chain uses TRBV6-1 and TRBJ1-2, with 8 bases fitting TRBD1. Germline-derived CDR1 and CDR2 are MNHNS and SASEGT. The CDR3 spans 12 residues. V dropped 5 bases and J dropped 8; count of bases not matched to a gene: 4.

The V and J genes are TRBV4-1 and TRBJ2-3; the D gene is possibly TRBD2 (5 bases). V lost 2 bases to trimming and J lost 5 bases, with 14 bases between them. The CDR3 runs to 15 residues. Per the germline V gene, CDR1 is MGHRA and CDR2 is YSYEKL. The CDR3 loop is CASSQYSVVKDTQYF. DNA of the CDR3: TGCGCCAGCAGCCAATATAGCGTTGTTAAAGATACGCAGTATTTT.

J is TRBJ2-7 and V is TRBV7-8, with D possibly being TRBD2 (5 bases). Looked up from germline, CDR1 is SGHVS and CDR2 is FQNEAQ. This CDR3 spans 13 amino acids. V was shortened by 5 bases and J by 6 bases, with 14 bases between the two germline ends. The CDR3 sequence: CASSGMQGGEQYF. CDR3 in DNA: TGTGCCAGCAGCGGGATGCAAGGAGGCGAGCAGTACTTC.

The J gene is TRBJ2-2, the V gene TRBV5-1; maybe TRBD1 (5 bases). Trimming shortened V by 4 bases and J by 6 bases, and 16 bases separated the two germline ends. The CDR3 runs to 15 residues. The germline CDR1 and CDR2 sequences are SGHRS and YFSETQ. CDR3 bases: TGCGCCAGCAGCCCGCAAGGGGTCTTTGCCGGGGAGCTGTTTTTT. Residues: CASSPQGVFAGELFF.

This CDR3 is CASSFDRGTEKLFF. CDR3 nucleotide sequence: TGTGCCAGCAGTTTTGACAGGGGAACCGAAAAACTGTTTTTT. The chain joins TRBV6-5 to TRBJ1-4, with 8 bases that match TRBD1. Germline assignment: CDR1 MNHEY and CDR2 SVGAGI. The CDR3 has 14 amino acids. V trimming: 4 bases; J trimming: 8 bases; junction bases outside the gene matches: 6.

This clone was detected only once. This chain joins TRBV28 and TRBJ1-3, with D perhaps matching TRBD1 (6 bases). CDR1 is MDHEN, CDR2 SYDVKM, per germline. Trimming stripped 1 base from V and 2 bases from J, with 12 bases between. This CDR3 has 16 amino acids. The CDR3 nucleotides read TGTGCCAGCAGTTTATCGGGGACAACGACTGGAAACACCATATATTTT. This encodes CASSLSGTTTGNTIYF.

This clone was detected only a few times. This chain connects TRBV6-1 to TRBJ2-5, with 12 bases that match TRBD2. Germline V gene data show CDR1 as MNHNS and CDR2 as SASEGT. The junction had 6 bases not matched to a gene; V was cut back by 5 bases and J by 5 bases. This CDR3 spans 15 amino acids. In nucleotides, the CDR3 is TGTGCCAGCAGTCCGACTAGCGGGGGTGTGGAGACCCAGTACTTC. The encoded protein is CASSPTSGGVETQYF.